The 20 T cell receptor beta chains presented below share a single source sample, sequenced in a study of blood T cell repertoires in COVID-19. Sequencing was performed with immunoSEQ multiplex PCR; in TCRdb, only in-frame clones are kept and a portion is missing. This table holds approximately 100,000 clones, around 90% found once. The material sequenced was peripheral blood. The receptors originated from a human donor with COVID-19, enrolled during active disease. The donor label of this sample is uncertain.

This clone was observed once. V usage is TRBV11-2 and J usage is TRBJ1-2; no firm D call. The CDR3 has 16 amino acids. V lost 4 bases and J 1 base, leaving 16 bases between the germline ends. CDR1 is SGHAT, CDR2 FQNNGV, per germline. CDR3 amino acids: CASSSSPGWDNYGYTF. Written as DNA, the CDR3 is TGTGCCAGCAGCTCATCCCCGGGGTGGGATAACTATGGCTACACCTTC.

J is TRBJ1-1 and V is TRBV9; D uncertain. Trimming left V 3 bases short and J 4 bases short, with 13 bases between. CDR1 and CDR2 (germline): SGDLS, YYNGEE. The CDR3 loop spans 14 amino acids. The CDR3 is CASSGTLDFTEAFF. The DNA for the CDR3 is TGTGCCAGCAGCGGGACTCTGGACTTCACTGAAGCTTTCTTT.

V gene TRBV27 combines with J gene TRBJ1-6; 7 bases agree with TRBD1. Germline values: CDR1 MNHEY, CDR2 SMNVEV (reference sequence). CDR3 length: 14 residues. With V trimmed by 2 bases and J by 7 bases, 2 bases remained unmatched. CDR3 DNA: TGTGCCAGCAGTTTAGAGGGGGCCAATTCACCCCTCCACTTT. It codes for CASSLEGANSPLHF.

The V call is TRBV28, the J call TRBJ1-3, with D maybe TRBD1 (6 bases). V gave up 7 bases and J gave up 0 bases, with 13 bases separating them. There are 15 residues in the CDR3. Per the germline V gene, CDR1 is MDHEN and CDR2 is SYDVKM. The CDR3 DNA reads as TGTGCCAGCACGCCGACAGGATACTCTGGAAACACCATATATTTT. The encoded protein is CASTPTGYSGNTIYF.

This clone appeared once. The V call is TRBV5-1, the J call TRBJ2-2, with D possibly being TRBD1 (6 bases). This CDR3 contains 15 residues. V dropped 1 base and J dropped 3 bases, with 10 bases sitting between them. Germline V gene lookup returns CDR1 SGHRS and CDR2 YFSETQ. CDR3 bases: TGCGCCAGCAGCTTGCAGGGGCCGGACACCGGGGAGCTGTTTTTT. Amino acids: CASSLQGPDTGELFF.

This clone turned up a few times. This chain uses TRBV9 with TRBJ2-2, with 7 bases fitting TRBD2. The CDR3 consists of 16 residues. Trimming cost V 0 bases and J 4 bases; bases outside gene matches: 6. CDR1 is SGDLS and CDR2 is YYNGEE in the germline V gene. CDR3 DNA: TGTGCCAGCAGCGTAGCTGGGAGGGGCCGCACCGGGGAGCTGTTTTTT. Amino acid sequence: CASSVAGRGRTGELFF.

This chain connects TRBV5-5 to TRBJ2-7, with D possibly being TRBD1 (6 bases). The CDR3 loop spans 16 amino acids. Germline values: CDR1 SGHKS, CDR2 YYEKEE (reference sequence). The V gene lost 4 bases and the J gene lost 7 bases, with 24 bases spanning the gap. The CDR3 coding sequence is TGTGCCAGCAGCATCGCCGGGACACAGGTCGAAGGGGAGCAGTACTTC. Translated: CASSIAGTQVEGEQYF.

The chain combines TRBV5-1 with TRBJ1-3; D is unresolved. This CDR3 has 15 amino acids. From germline, CDR1 is SGHRS and CDR2 YFSETQ. V dropped 2 bases and J dropped 0 bases, with 9 bases sitting between them. The CDR3 DNA is TGCGCCAGCAGCTTAACAAGTACCTCTGGAAACACCATATATTTT. It is translated as CASSLTSTSGNTIYF.

This rearrangement joins TRBV11-2 to TRBJ1-2; D may be TRBD1 (5 bases). The ends were cut back, 5 bases at V and 0 bases at J, with 16 bases in the middle. Germline V gene lookup returns CDR1 SGHAT and CDR2 FQNNGV. The CDR3 is 16 residues long. Here the CDR3 DNA reads TGTGCCAGCAGCCGCGACAGTTCCGTACCTAACTATGGCTACACCTTC. Translation gives CASSRDSSVPNYGYTF. Full variable domain (remainder filled in from reference TRBV11-2 and TRBJ1-2): EAGVAQSPRYKIIEKRQSVAFWCNPISGHATLYWYQQILGQGPKLLIQFQNNGVVDDSQLPKDRFSAERLKGVDSTLKIQPAKLEDSAVYLCASSRDSSVPNYGYTFGSGTRLTVV.

This clone was counted between two and nine times. The J gene is TRBJ2-1, the V gene TRBV4-2; the D gene is possibly TRBD2 (5 bases). This CDR3 has 16 amino acids. V lost 0 bases and J lost 1, with 10 bases in between. Looked up from germline, CDR1 is LGHNA and CDR2 is YNFKEQ. CDR3 sequence reads: CASSQEISGSYNEQFF. The CDR3 coding sequence is TGTGCCAGCAGCCAAGAAATAAGCGGATCCTACAATGAGCAGTTCTTC.

The rearrangement uses TRBV2 and TRBJ1-1; D is unclear. The V and J ends lost 6 bases and 5 bases respectively, with 13 bases between them. CDR3 size: 13 residues. The V gene's germline CDR1 is SNHLY and CDR2 FYNNEI. The CDR3 is CASRAVFGTEAFF. The CDR3 DNA follows: TGTGCCAGCAGGGCGGTGTTCGGGACTGAAGCTTTCTTT.

J is TRBJ1-1 and V is TRBV19, with D maybe TRBD1 (5 bases). The CDR3 runs to 13 residues. The germline CDR1 and CDR2 sequences are LNHDA and SQIVND (reference sequence). Trimming cost V 3 bases and J 3 bases, with 8 bases left between them. The CDR3 DNA sequence: TGTGCCAGTAGTATTGGGGCCTACACTGAAGCTTTCTTT. Translating gives CASSIGAYTEAFF.

The chain has TRBV5-8 and TRBJ1-1; the D is unclear. The V gene's germline CDR1 is SGHTS and CDR2 YDEGEE. V lost 4 bases and J lost 5, with 15 bases in between. CDR3 length: 14 amino acids. The CDR3 sequence is CASSVPRGTTEAFF. The CDR3 coding sequence is TGTGCCAGCAGCGTGCCTCGGGGTACGACTGAAGCTTTCTTT. Based on the CDR3 plus reference TRBV5-8 and TRBJ1-1, the full variable domain is EAGVTQSPTHLIKTRGQQATLRCSPISGHTSVYWYQQALGLGLQFLLWYDEGEERNRGNFPPRFSGRQFPNYSSELNVNALELEDSALYLCASSVPRGTTEAFFGQGTRLTVV.

The chain employs TRBV7-9 and TRBJ2-1, with 9 bases fitting TRBD1. With 5 bases clipped from V and 4 bases from J, the junction kept 6 bases outside the gene matches. The CDR3 is 15 residues long. Germline assignment: CDR1 SEHNR and CDR2 FQNEAQ (reference sequence). CDR3 amino acids: CASSNPGQGYNEQFF. CDR3 in DNA: TGTGCCAGCAGCAATCCGGGACAGGGATACAATGAGCAGTTCTTC.

The chain is built from TRBV6-5 and TRBJ1-2; D is possibly TRBD1 (5 bases). V lost 0 bases and J 5 bases, leaving 13 bases between the germline ends. CDR1 is MNHEY and CDR2 is SVGAGI in the germline V gene. This CDR3 region has 15 residues. The CDR3 protein is CASSYSATVGYGYTF. CDR3 nucleotide sequence: TGTGCCAGCAGTTACTCGGCGACAGTAGGGTATGGCTACACCTTC.

This clone occurred once. The chain joins TRBV5-4 to TRBJ2-3, with TRBD1 as a possible D gene (6 bases). V was cut by 5 bases and J by 4 bases, with 20 bases left in between. The length of the CDR3 is 16 residues. Per the germline V gene, CDR1 is SGHNT and CDR2 is YYREEE (reference sequence). The DNA for the CDR3 is TGTGCCAGCAGGTTCACAGGGTTAGGGTTGGCAGATACGCAGTATTTT. Protein: CASRFTGLGLADTQYF.

This clone came up once. The V gene is TRBV5-1, the J gene TRBJ1-2; 8 bases match TRBD1. The germline CDR1 and CDR2 sequences are SGHRS and YFSETQ. The trim removed 4 bases at V and 8 bases at J, leaving 10 bases unmatched. The CDR3 length is 14 residues. The CDR3 coding sequence is TGCGCCAGCAGCCTCCCGGACAGGGCTGGAGGCTACACCTTC. Its protein is CASSLPDRAGGYTF.

This sequence joins TRBV9 and TRBJ2-5, with 13 bases that match TRBD2. CDR1 and CDR2 (germline): SGDLS, YYNGEE. The CDR3 consists of 17 residues. Trimming cost V 0 bases and J 5 bases; bases outside gene matches: 7. CDR3 sequence: CASSVAGLAGEGETQYF. The CDR3 nucleotides are TGTGCCAGCAGCGTAGCTGGACTAGCGGGAGAGGGGGAGACCCAGTACTTC.

This chain joins TRBV6-1 and TRBJ2-7; D remains ambiguous. V was clipped by 2 bases and J by 6 bases, with 20 bases between them. The CDR3 has 16 residues. CDR1 MNHNS and CDR2 SASEGT come from the germline V gene. In DNA, the CDR3 is TGTGCCAGCAGTGAAAGTGAATCCGAGAGTCCCTCCGAGCAGTACTTC. Its protein product is CASSESESESPSEQYF.

The chain has TRBV7-9 and TRBJ1-2, with D possibly TRBD1 on 5 matching bases. CDR1 and CDR2 from the germline V gene are SEHNR and FQNEAQ (reference sequence). Trimming took 5 bases from V and 2 from J, leaving 9 bases between them. The CDR3 is 13 residues long. CDR3: CASSQGENYGYTF. The CDR3 nucleotides read TGTGCCAGCAGCCAAGGGGAAAACTATGGCTACACCTTC.